This T cell receptor (beta chain) came from a study of Tregs in tolerant kidney transplant recipients. Whole-study findings and limits: The most relevant donor-specific Treg TCRbeta repertoire apparently came from expansion with activated donor B cells. The small number of patients limits these findings pending further validation. Biological reproducibility was not directly addressed, but technical replication error appeared minimal.

The germline V gene encodes CDR1 LNHNV and CDR2 YYDKDF (reference sequence). The V end lost 5 bases, the J end lost 0 bases, and 29 bases lay between the germline ends. The CDR3 is 22 amino acids. On this clone itself: Antigen specificity is unknown.

Produced via immunoSEQ multiplex PCR; TCRdb's table is partial and in-frame only. The table shows 85,000 to 95,000 clones, with 85% to 95% occurring only once. CD4+CD25+CD127- Tregs, CD4+CD25- non-Tregs, CD4 and CD8 cells were sorted. The clonotype was recovered from a human donor in good health. Input material: CD8+ T cells from blood. This sequence joins TRBV15 and TRBJ2-6; D is perhaps TRBD2 (6 bases). CDR3 protein: CATSWRGPRIPGDPSGANVLTF. The CDR3 DNA reads as TGTGCCACCAGCTGGAGGGGTCCGCGTATTCCGGGGGACCCCTCTGGGGCCAACGTCCTGACTTTC.